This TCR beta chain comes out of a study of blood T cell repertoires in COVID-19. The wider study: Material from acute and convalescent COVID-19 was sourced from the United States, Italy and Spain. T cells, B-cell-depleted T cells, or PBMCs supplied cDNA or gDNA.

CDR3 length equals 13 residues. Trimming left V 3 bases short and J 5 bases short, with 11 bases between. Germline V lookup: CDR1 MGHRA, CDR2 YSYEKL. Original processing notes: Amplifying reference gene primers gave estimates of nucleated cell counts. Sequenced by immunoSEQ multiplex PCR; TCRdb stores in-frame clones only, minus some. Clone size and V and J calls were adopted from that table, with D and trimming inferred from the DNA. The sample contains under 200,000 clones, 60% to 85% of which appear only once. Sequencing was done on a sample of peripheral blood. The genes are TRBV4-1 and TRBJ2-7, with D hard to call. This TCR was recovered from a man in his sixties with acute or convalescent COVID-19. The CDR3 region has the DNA TGCGCCAGCAGCCATCGGTGGTCTGACGAGCAGTACTTC. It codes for CASSHRWSDEQYF.